This entry concerns a single T cell receptor beta chain. The target antigen is unknown. This sample was included in a study of PD-L1 blockade in urothelial cancer. The study, taken as a whole, reports: Greater 3-week expansion of tumor-associated blood clones was recorded for durable-benefit patients.

Specified time point: pretreatment peripheral blood. The method was immunoSEQ multiplex PCR; TCRdb's version includes in-frame clones alone and lacks a portion of them. This table holds 90,000 to 100,000 clones, almost 90% found once. CDR1 SNHLY and CDR2 FYNNEI come from the germline V gene. The CDR3 spans 15 residues. V shed 2 bases, J shed 9 bases, and the junction held 6 bases outside the gene matches. The starting material was PBMCs, obtained around atezolizumab (anti-PD-L1) treatment. The rearrangement links TRBV2 to TRBJ2-3, with 12 bases lining up with TRBD2. The sequence came from a man aged 60-69 years with urothelial cancer. CDR3 in DNA: TGTGCCAGCAGTGAAACTAGCGGGGGGCCCAGGACGCAGTATTTT. Translating gives CASSETSGGPRTQYF.